The 11 T cell receptor beta chains below were found in one sample sequenced in a study of early T cells in non-severe SARS-CoV-2 infection. TCRdb fed the 5' RACE reads into MiXCR, producing one record per CDR3 protein. The sample holds 65,000 to 75,000 distinct CDR3 sequences, 11% seen once. The sample consisted of whole blood. These receptors originate from an adult who was a healthcare worker with PCR-confirmed SARS-CoV-2 infection or an uninfected control (not recorded which).

Many counts were recorded for this clonotype. The chain uses TRBV3-1 and TRBJ1-4; no definite D call. The germline V and J ends were trimmed by 1 base and 8 bases, with 11 bases remaining between them. In germline, CDR1 is LGHDT, CDR2 YNNKEL (reference sequence). This CDR3 contains 14 residues. The CDR3 DNA is TGTGCCAGCAGCCAAGGGGCGGCAAGAGAAAAACTGTTTTTT. This sequence encodes CASSQGAAREKLFF.

The rearrangement links TRBV6-6 to TRBJ2-7; D possibly uses TRBD1 or TRBD2 (5 bases each). CDR3 length: 16 amino acids. Germline CDR1 MNHNY, CDR2 SVGAGI (reference sequence). Trimming stripped 6 bases from V and 3 bases from J, with 21 bases between. CDR3 DNA: TGTGCCAGCAGCCGTACACGAGGGGACCGGGGCTACGAGCAGTACTTC. Encoded protein: CASSRTRGDRGYEQYF.

This chain links TRBV7-3 with TRBJ2-1; maybe TRBD1 (5 bases). V was trimmed by 6 bases and J by 8 bases, leaving 20 bases between them. Germline V lookup: CDR1 SGHTA, CDR2 FQGTGA. CDR3 length: 15 amino acids. The CDR3 bases are TGTGCCAGCAGGAGACAGTTTCTCAGAGAGGATGAGCAGTTCTTC. It yields the protein CASRRQFLREDEQFF.

The table lists this clonotype with many counts. This rearrangement joins TRBV25-1 to TRBJ2-7, with D hard to call. Germline V lookup: CDR1 MGHDK, CDR2 SYGVNS. The CDR3 spans 15 residues. V lost 2 bases and J 3 bases, leaving 14 bases between the germline ends. CDR3 region: CASSEGGQPCYEQYF. The CDR3, as DNA: TGTGCCAGCAGTGAAGGTGGGCAGCCATGCTACGAGCAGTACTTC.

This clonotype was found many times. V gene TRBV5-6 combines with J gene TRBJ2-7; D assignment may be TRBD1 or TRBD2 (6 bases each). Germline CDR1 and CDR2: SGHDT and YYEEEE. The CDR3 length is 15 residues. V was trimmed by 2 bases and J by 0 bases, leaving 12 bases between them. The CDR3 DNA is TGTGCCAGCAGCTTTCACGGGGGCGCCTCCTACGAGCAGTACTTC. Amino acids: CASSFHGGASYEQYF.

At least ten counts were recorded for this clonotype. The CDR3 region is CSARDQDRTPHTEAFF. In DNA, the CDR3 is TGCAGTGCTAGAGATCAAGACAGGACCCCACACACTGAAGCTTTCTTT. The chain is built from TRBV20-1 and TRBJ1-1; possible D gene TRBD1, 6 bases. Germline lookup yields CDR1 DFQATT and CDR2 SNEGSKA (reference sequence). Trimming took off 0 bases at V and 3 bases at J, with 17 bases between the two ends. The CDR3 is 16 residues long.

This clonotype has ten or more counts. The gene calls are TRBV9 and TRBJ1-5, with TRBD1 matching 7 bases. Germline V gene sequence: CDR1 SGDLS, CDR2 YYNGEE. This CDR3 has 15 amino acids. Germline trimming cut 4 bases from V and 3 bases from J; bases unmatched to any gene: 7. The CDR3 nucleotides read TGTGCCAGCAGCCATGACAGGGTGGTCAATCAGCCCCAGCATTTT. This sequence encodes CASSHDRVVNQPQHF.

This clonotype occurred a few times. This rearrangement joins TRBV5-5 to TRBJ2-5, with 11 nucleotides matching TRBD1. V lost 4 bases, J lost 5 bases, and 7 bases stayed unmatched. Germline CDR1 SGHKS, CDR2 YYEKEE (reference sequence). The CDR3 spans 15 residues. As DNA, the CDR3 is TGTGCCAGCAGCCTGGGGACAGGGGGGACGGAGACCCAGTACTTC. Translated: CASSLGTGGTETQYF.

This clonotype has ten or more counts. The chain recombines TRBV19 with TRBJ2-3, with D tentatively TRBD2 (6 bases). Trimming pared 10 bases from V and 5 bases from J, leaving 13 bases between. The CDR3 runs 12 residues. CDR1 and CDR2 from the germline V gene are LNHDA and SQIVND (reference sequence). CDR3 sequence: CATRRGLDTQYF. In DNA form, the CDR3 reads TGTGCCACAAGACGGGGACTAGATACGCAGTATTTT.

Comment on this clonotype: A read error is possible here, since a much larger clone lies one base away. The rearrangement uses TRBV7-3 and TRBJ2-2; 8 nucleotides align to TRBD2. The CDR3 runs to 17 residues. From germline, CDR1 is SGHTA and CDR2 FQGTGA. The CDR3 coding sequence is TGTGCCAGCAGCCCAATGGCGGGAGGAGGGCTATCCGGGGAGCCGTTTTTT. The encoded protein is CASSPMAGGGLSGEPFF.

This clonotype was counted many times. This chain joins TRBV11-2 and TRBJ1-3; D unresolved. The CDR3 contains 14 residues. V shed 10 bases and J shed 0 bases, with 13 bases lying between them. CDR1 and CDR2 from the germline V gene are SGHAT and FQNNGV. The CDR3 loop reads CAIGGGRSGNTIYF. CDR3 nucleotides: TGTGCCATCGGAGGAGGTCGCTCTGGAAACACCATATATTTT. Using reference TRBV11-2 and TRBJ1-3 for the parts outside the CDR3, the full variable domain is EAGVAQSPRYKIIEKRQSVAFWCNPISGHATLYWYQQILGQGPKLLIQFQNNGVVDDSQLPKDRFSAERLKGVDSTLKIQPAKLEDSAVYLCAIGGGRSGNTIYFGEGSWLTVV.